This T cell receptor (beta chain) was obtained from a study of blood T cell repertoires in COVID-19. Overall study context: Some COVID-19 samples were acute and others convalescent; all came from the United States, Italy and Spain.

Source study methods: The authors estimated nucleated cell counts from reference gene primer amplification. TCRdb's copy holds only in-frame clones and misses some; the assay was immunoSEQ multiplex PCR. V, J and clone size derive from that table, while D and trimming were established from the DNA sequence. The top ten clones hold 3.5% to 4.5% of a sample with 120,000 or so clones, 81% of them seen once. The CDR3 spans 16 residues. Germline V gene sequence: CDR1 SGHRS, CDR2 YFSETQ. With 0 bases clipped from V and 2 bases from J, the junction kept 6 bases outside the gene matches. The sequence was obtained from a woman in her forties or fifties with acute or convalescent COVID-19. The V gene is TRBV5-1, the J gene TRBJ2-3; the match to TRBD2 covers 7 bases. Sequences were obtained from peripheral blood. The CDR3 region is CASSLDRGGNTDTQYF. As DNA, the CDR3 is TGCGCCAGCAGCTTGGACCGGGGAGGGAACACAGATACGCAGTATTTT.